This entry describes one T cell receptor beta chain. The sample comes from a study of blood T cell repertoires in COVID-19. Turning to the study itself: COVID-19 samples collected from the United States, Italy and Spain covered acute and convalescent phases. Sources were T cells, B-cell-depleted T cells, or PBMCs; the material itself was cDNA or gDNA.

Clones were sequenced by immunoSEQ multiplex PCR, and TCRdb holds only the in-frame ones, with some missing. The sample carries some 220,000 clones, over 75% recorded once. Participants' reported clinical history set cohort assignment. V was clipped by 0 bases and J by 5 bases, with 10 bases between them. Germline values: CDR1 LNHNV, CDR2 YYDKDF (reference sequence). The CDR3 runs 14 residues. This sequence originates from a woman between 18 and 29 years old in a cohort exposed to, infected with or recovered from COVID-19 (not recorded which). V gene TRBV15 combines with J gene TRBJ1-1, with TRBD1 as a possible D gene (5 bases). Sample: PBMCs or T cells enriched from blood (not recorded which). The CDR3 loop reads CATSRDQGRTEAFF. CDR3 nucleotides: TGTGCCACCAGCAGAGATCAGGGAAGGACTGAAGCTTTCTTT.